A selection of T cell receptor beta chains follows, all from one sample in a study of blood T cell repertoires in COVID-19. Sequencing used immunoSEQ multiplex PCR; TCRdb keeps in-frame clones, though not all of them. Found here are over 85,000 clones, 70% to 90% of them singletons; the top ten hold about 10%. Input material: peripheral blood. The receptors were gathered from a middle-aged man with active or convalescent COVID-19. CDR3s leave out the opening cysteine and the closing phenylalanine or tryptophan.

CDR3 protein | V gene
ASGRGVGRVNEQF | TRBV6-5
ASKTGTLYGYT | TRBV12-3/TRBV12-4
ASLKGLGDTEAF | TRBV9
ASSQLAGGGSNQPQH | TRBV7-2
ASSPVTGSNEQY | TRBV5-6
ASSLRLAGGKNIQY | TRBV7-8
ASSKVRLAGQETQY | TRBV21-1
SVNRDRGLAGELF | TRBV29-1
ASSLTGQGYEQY | TRBV27
ASSLDRNRNSPLH | TRBV11-2
ASSIRTTNTGELF | TRBV19
ASGIFSGNTIY | TRBV12-5
ASSPRGGVDTEAF | TRBV7-8
ASQRRDSSDTQY | TRBV2
ATRTRPPGQGGTEAF | TRBV10-3
ASNKGTIYNEQF | TRBV19
ASSPHPQGNTEAF | TRBV7-9
ATSRDLGQLNEKLF | TRBV15
ASRGTAVEKLF | TRBV2
ASSLEKAGAQGEQF | TRBV7-6
ASSAGQGADTQY | TRBV7-2
ASSESWDRDGYT | TRBV6-1
ASGPAQNTEAF | TRBV6-5
AIRGTGHEQY | TRBV10-3
ASSVEVQGSGGYT | TRBV9
ASSHSQGNSEAF | TRBV6-5
ASSPDRGSEQY | TRBV7-7
ASSQLGLSYNEQF | TRBV7-3
ASSPGGGGANVLT | TRBV6-5
ASGTVGETQY | TRBV2
ASSLRTGAGANVLT | TRBV5-6
ASSLKGDGPQH | TRBV12-3/TRBV12-4
ASSSPGLTEAF | TRBV7-9
ASSFDGAYEQY | TRBV5-4
ASSSSGVNEKLF | TRBV9
ASGHLLNTGELF | TRBV13
ASKEVTDTQY | TRBV6-5
ATSGDRGNYNEQF | TRBV24-1
ASFKRRDTIYEQY | TRBV27
ASSSGQGNYGYT | TRBV11-2
ASTELAYSNTGELF | TRBV7-9
ASSLDSPRSQETQY | TRBV6-2/TRBV6-3
ASSLGQPQETQY | TRBV5-4
ASSLTADYEQY | TRBV5-1
ASSQDSLSGNTIY | TRBV5-1
ASSILAGGTDTQY | TRBV7-9
ASSERELAGGRYEQF | TRBV2
ASSPPAQGITGELF | TRBV18
ASDTGTGLNTEAF | TRBV5-1
ASSESGGVKNTIY | TRBV6-1